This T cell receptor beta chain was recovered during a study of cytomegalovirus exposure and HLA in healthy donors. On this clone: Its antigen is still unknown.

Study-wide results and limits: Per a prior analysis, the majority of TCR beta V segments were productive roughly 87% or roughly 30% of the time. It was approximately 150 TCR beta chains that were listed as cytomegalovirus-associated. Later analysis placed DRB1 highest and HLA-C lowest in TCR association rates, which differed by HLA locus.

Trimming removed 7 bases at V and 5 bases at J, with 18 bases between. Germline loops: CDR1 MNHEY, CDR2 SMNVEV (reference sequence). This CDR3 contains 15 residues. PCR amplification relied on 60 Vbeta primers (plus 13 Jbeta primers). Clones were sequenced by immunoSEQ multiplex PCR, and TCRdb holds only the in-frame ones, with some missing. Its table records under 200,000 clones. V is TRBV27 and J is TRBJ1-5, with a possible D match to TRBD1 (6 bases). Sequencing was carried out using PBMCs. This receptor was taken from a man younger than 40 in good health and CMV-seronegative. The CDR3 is CASTNIPGADQPQHF. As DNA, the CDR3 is TGTGCCAGCACTAACATCCCAGGGGCGGATCAGCCCCAGCATTTT.